This T cell receptor (beta chain) came from a study of CD8 T cells in Susac syndrome. Germline loops: CDR1 KGHDR, CDR2 SFDVKD. CDR3 length: 12 residues. V was trimmed by 12 bases and J by 6 bases, leaving 14 bases between them. In contrast to the negatively isolated CD8+ and CD4+ T cells, TEMRA cells were FACS-enriched. RNA amounts of about 0.45 to 1 ug underwent reverse transcription with random hexamers. TCR beta CDR3 was amplified by immunoSEQ multiplex PCR. This amplification extended across 54 Vbeta and 13 Jbeta segments. TCRdb reprocessed the immunoSEQ multiplex PCR reads via MiXCR and lists one record per CDR3 protein. The sample lists approximately 180,000 distinct CDR3 sequences; approximately 94% were seen once.

The sequencing input was CD4+ T cells from PBMCs. This TCR came from a human donor with multiple sclerosis. This sequence joins TRBV24-1 and TRBJ1-5, with TRBD1 as a possible D gene (6 bases). The CDR3 is CASQGPVQPQHF. In DNA form, the CDR3 reads TGTGCCTCACAGGGTCCGGTTCAGCCCCAGCATTTT.